This TCR beta chain was sequenced for a study of shared clonotypes between healthy human individuals. CDR1 and CDR2 from the germline V gene are SGHTA and FQGNSA. The CDR3 is 17 amino acids. The J segment lost 7 bases and the V segment lost 1 base, leaving 15 bases of the junction unmatched. TCRdb's table, derived via immunoSEQ multiplex PCR, lists solely in-frame clones and lacks some. The table lists some 2.3 million clones, 85% to 95% of them singletons, with about 0.37% in the top ten. This clone was seen only once. What it binds is unknown. The study enrolled healthy HIV-negative adults without recent acute infections or vaccinations as donors. Study observations and caveats: Apart from blood, nothing was sampled; tissue repertoires likely differ. Between four donors, naive CD4 clonotypes were shared at a level of about 5.3%.

The sample was naive CD4+ T cells from PBMCs. Subset meaning: CD45RA+ positively selected. This chain connects TRBV7-2 to TRBJ1-2; the match to TRBD1 covers 7 bases. The sequence derives from a man aged 18 to 30 in good health. Some clones in this sample may be carry-over from other donors' samples. CDR3 protein: CASSLVDRPQGVSGYTF. DNA of the CDR3: TGTGCCAGCAGCTTAGTGGATCGTCCCCAGGGGGTCTCTGGCTACACCTTC.